Listed below are T cell receptor beta chains from one sample, sequenced in a study of PD-L1 blockade in urothelial cancer. Using immunoSEQ multiplex PCR, the repertoire was profiled, and TCRdb retains in-frame clones only, with some absent. Of 100,000 to 150,000 clones listed, 84% are singletons. The sample was PBMCs, taken around atezolizumab (anti-PD-L1) treatment. These receptors originate from a man aged 50 to 60 with urothelial cancer. Both conserved end residues are part of each CDR3. Each record gives: J gene, clone size, D gene, V gene, CDR3 protein, CDR3 DNA. The D gene is left open where the match is weak. Clone size appears in some rows only: once, few, many, or a class for an expanded clone.

j_call: TRBJ1-6; clone_size: -; d_call: -; v_call: TRBV28; cdr3_aa: CASSLTSEGRALHF; cdr3_nt: TGTGCCAGCAGTTTAACTTCGGAGGGGCGGGCCCTCCACTTT
j_call: TRBJ1-4; clone_size: -; d_call: -; v_call: TRBV7-6; cdr3_aa: CASSLEQGANEKLFF; cdr3_nt: TGTGCCAGCAGCTTAGAACAGGGAGCTAATGAAAAACTGTTTTTT
j_call: TRBJ1-2; clone_size: few; d_call: -; v_call: TRBV28; cdr3_aa: CASSLTDQGNYGYTF; cdr3_nt: TGTGCCAGCAGTTTAACTGACCAGGGGAACTATGGCTACACCTTC
j_call: TRBJ1-4; clone_size: few; d_call: -; v_call: TRBV6-6; cdr3_aa: CASGSRGVGEKLFF; cdr3_nt: TGTGCCAGCGGATCGCGGGGTGTGGGCGAAAAACTGTTTTTT
j_call: TRBJ2-7; clone_size: -; d_call: -; v_call: TRBV28; cdr3_aa: CASSLGQLRYEQYF; cdr3_nt: TGTGCCAGCAGCCTGGGACAATTAAGGTACGAGCAGTACTTC
j_call: TRBJ1-2; clone_size: -; d_call: -; v_call: TRBV28; cdr3_aa: CASSLGGHPYGYTF; cdr3_nt: TGTGCCAGCAGCCTGGGTGGGCATCCCTATGGCTACACCTTC
j_call: TRBJ2-3; clone_size: many; d_call: TRBD1; v_call: TRBV28; cdr3_aa: CASSPTAGGKRDTQYF; cdr3_nt: TGTGCCAGCAGTCCGACGGCAGGGGGCAAAAGAGATACGCAGTATTTT
j_call: TRBJ1-2; clone_size: -; d_call: TRBD1; v_call: TRBV19; cdr3_aa: CASRPGTGVYGYTF; cdr3_nt: TGTGCCAGTAGACCCGGGACAGGGGTTTATGGCTACACCTTC
j_call: TRBJ2-7; clone_size: once; d_call: TRBD1; v_call: TRBV5-8; cdr3_aa: CASSAPGQPYEQYF; cdr3_nt: TGTGCCAGCAGCGCGCCGGGACAGCCCTACGAGCAGTACTTC
j_call: TRBJ1-2; clone_size: -; d_call: -; v_call: TRBV9; cdr3_aa: CASSLEDGRGGYTF; cdr3_nt: TGTGCCAGCAGCCTCGAAGACGGCCGAGGAGGCTACACCTTC
j_call: TRBJ2-7; clone_size: -; d_call: TRBD1; v_call: TRBV5-4; cdr3_aa: CASSLERTGTYEQYF; cdr3_nt: TGTGCCAGCAGCTTGGAGCGGACAGGGACCTACGAGCAGTACTTC
j_call: TRBJ1-1; clone_size: -; d_call: -; v_call: TRBV6-1; cdr3_aa: CASVRRGGTEAFF; cdr3_nt: TGTGCCAGCGTCCGGCGGGGCGGCACTGAAGCTTTCTTT
j_call: TRBJ1-1; clone_size: -; d_call: -; v_call: TRBV5-1; cdr3_aa: CASSLVVAGNTEAFF; cdr3_nt: TGCGCCAGCAGCTTGGTGGTTGCGGGAAACACTGAAGCTTTCTTT
j_call: TRBJ2-4; clone_size: -; d_call: -; v_call: TRBV7-9; cdr3_aa: CASSLSPEGKNIQYF; cdr3_nt: TGTGCCAGCAGCTTAAGTCCGGAGGGGAAAAACATTCAGTACTTC
j_call: TRBJ2-7; clone_size: -; d_call: -; v_call: TRBV20-1; cdr3_aa: CSASARGEQYF; cdr3_nt: TGCAGTGCTAGCGCTCGGGGCGAGCAGTACTTC
j_call: TRBJ1-5; clone_size: -; d_call: TRBD1; v_call: TRBV7-8; cdr3_aa: CASSLGGRWTGGAAAQPQHF; cdr3_nt: TGTGCCAGCAGCTTAGGAGGGAGGTGGACAGGGGGCGCCGCGGCTCAGCCCCAGCATTTT
j_call: TRBJ1-4; clone_size: -; d_call: -; v_call: TRBV4-1; cdr3_aa: CASSLRDKDNEKLFF; cdr3_nt: TGCGCCAGCAGCCTCCGGGACAAAGATAATGAAAAACTGTTTTTT
j_call: TRBJ1-6; clone_size: few; d_call: -; v_call: TRBV7-8; cdr3_aa: CASSTDLYNSPLHF; cdr3_nt: TGTGCCAGCAGCACAGACCTTTATAATTCACCCCTCCACTTT
j_call: TRBJ2-5; clone_size: -; d_call: -; v_call: TRBV30; cdr3_aa: CAWKNRADETQYF; cdr3_nt: TGTGCCTGGAAAAACAGGGCCGACGAGACCCAGTACTTC
j_call: TRBJ2-5; clone_size: -; d_call: TRBD1; v_call: TRBV5-6; cdr3_aa: CASSLRGRKETQYF; cdr3_nt: TGTGCCAGCAGCCTCAGGGGGCGGAAGGAGACCCAGTACTTC
j_call: TRBJ2-7; clone_size: -; d_call: TRBD1; v_call: TRBV7-2; cdr3_aa: CASSDYPGTAYEQYF; cdr3_nt: TGTGCCAGCAGCGATTACCCCGGGACAGCCTACGAGCAGTACTTC
j_call: TRBJ2-2; clone_size: -; d_call: TRBD2; v_call: TRBV30; cdr3_aa: CARGGSGLNTGELFF; cdr3_nt: TGTGCTCGCGGGGGGTCAGGGCTTAACACCGGGGAGCTGTTTTTT
j_call: TRBJ1-6; clone_size: -; d_call: -; v_call: TRBV5-1; cdr3_aa: CASSIDSNSPLHF; cdr3_nt: TGCGCCAGCAGCATTGACAGTAATTCACCCCTCCACTTT
j_call: TRBJ2-3; clone_size: -; d_call: -; v_call: TRBV6-5; cdr3_aa: CASTPNGGTQYF; cdr3_nt: TGTGCCAGCACCCCCAACGGGGGTACGCAGTATTTT
j_call: TRBJ2-1; clone_size: few; d_call: TRBD2; v_call: TRBV4-2; cdr3_aa: CASSQRSPGLAGVNEQFF; cdr3_nt: TGTGCCAGCAGCCAACGATCACCGGGACTAGCGGGAGTAAATGAGCAGTTCTTC
j_call: TRBJ1-2; clone_size: once; d_call: -; v_call: TRBV18; cdr3_aa: CASSPDSSYGYTF; cdr3_nt: TGTGCCAGCTCACCCGACAGCAGCTATGGCTACACCTTC
j_call: TRBJ1-5; clone_size: -; d_call: TRBD1; v_call: TRBV28; cdr3_aa: CASTGTANQPQHF; cdr3_nt: TGTGCCAGCACCGGGACAGCAAATCAGCCCCAGCATTTT
j_call: TRBJ2-3; clone_size: -; d_call: TRBD2; v_call: TRBV19; cdr3_aa: CASSTVAGTWYTQYF; cdr3_nt: TGTGCCAGTAGTACTGTAGCGGGAACATGGTATACGCAGTATTTT
j_call: TRBJ1-5; clone_size: -; d_call: TRBD1; v_call: TRBV2; cdr3_aa: CASQTGQLPQHF; cdr3_nt: TGTGCCAGCCAGACAGGGCAGTTGCCCCAGCATTTT
j_call: TRBJ2-7; clone_size: once; d_call: -; v_call: TRBV5-6; cdr3_aa: CASSWRDGPYEQYF; cdr3_nt: TGTGCCAGCAGCTGGCGGGACGGGCCCTACGAGCAGTACTTC
j_call: TRBJ1-3; clone_size: -; d_call: -; v_call: TRBV5-1; cdr3_aa: CASSLGLSYSGNTIYF; cdr3_nt: TGCGCCAGCAGCTTGGGACTCTCCTACTCTGGAAACACCATATATTTT
j_call: TRBJ2-6; clone_size: -; d_call: -; v_call: TRBV7-3; cdr3_aa: CASSRMGLGANVLTF; cdr3_nt: TGTGCCAGCAGCCGTATGGGGCTCGGGGCCAACGTCCTGACTTTC
j_call: TRBJ2-1; clone_size: -; d_call: TRBD2; v_call: TRBV11-1; cdr3_aa: CASSQGLAGGGYYNEQFF; cdr3_nt: TGTGCCAGCAGCCAGGGACTAGCGGGTGGGGGTTACTACAATGAGCAGTTCTTC
j_call: TRBJ2-2; clone_size: -; d_call: -; v_call: TRBV5-1; cdr3_aa: CASSLGADGELFF; cdr3_nt: TGCGCCAGCAGCTTGGGGGCAGACGGGGAGCTGTTTTTT
j_call: TRBJ2-3; clone_size: few; d_call: TRBD2; v_call: TRBV2; cdr3_aa: CASGAGADTQYF; cdr3_nt: TGTGCCAGCGGGGCGGGAGCAGATACGCAGTATTTT
j_call: TRBJ2-7; clone_size: -; d_call: TRBD1; v_call: TRBV2; cdr3_aa: CASRLRQGIYEQYF; cdr3_nt: TGTGCCAGCAGACTAAGACAGGGGATCTACGAGCAGTACTTC
j_call: TRBJ2-1; clone_size: -; d_call: -; v_call: TRBV10-1; cdr3_aa: CASSVFRGDNEQFF; cdr3_nt: TGCGCCAGCAGTGTTTTCAGGGGGGACAATGAGCAGTTCTTC
j_call: TRBJ2-2; clone_size: -; d_call: -; v_call: TRBV7-3; cdr3_aa: CASKRRDLNTGELFF; cdr3_nt: TGTGCCAGCAAGCGACGGGACTTGAACACCGGGGAGCTGTTTTTT
j_call: TRBJ2-2; clone_size: -; d_call: TRBD1; v_call: TRBV7-9; cdr3_aa: CASSLSTIRGQGKLFF; cdr3_nt: TGTGCCAGCAGCTTATCAACGATCAGGGGGCAGGGAAAGCTGTTTTTT
j_call: TRBJ2-4; clone_size: once; d_call: -; v_call: TRBV11-2; cdr3_aa: CASSLISGGLGNIQYF; cdr3_nt: TGTGCCAGCAGCTTAATCTCCGGAGGTCTTGGAAACATTCAGTACTTC
j_call: TRBJ2-1; clone_size: -; d_call: -; v_call: TRBV19; cdr3_aa: CASSMAGPHRGIRDSNEQFF; cdr3_nt: TGTGCCAGTAGTATGGCAGGCCCCCACAGGGGAATTAGGGACTCCAATGAGCAGTTCTTC
j_call: TRBJ1-2; clone_size: -; d_call: TRBD1; v_call: TRBV4-2; cdr3_aa: CASSQLGQGGDGYTF; cdr3_nt: TGTGCCAGCAGCCAACTAGGACAGGGAGGCGATGGCTACACCTTC
j_call: TRBJ1-4; clone_size: -; d_call: -; v_call: TRBV6-1; cdr3_aa: CASSEGGGSGEKLFF; cdr3_nt: TGTGCCAGCAGTGAGGGAGGGGGATCTGGTGAAAAACTGTTTTTT
j_call: TRBJ2-1; clone_size: few; d_call: -; v_call: TRBV15; cdr3_aa: CATSRLNEQFF; cdr3_nt: TGTGCCACCAGCAGACTAAATGAGCAGTTCTTC
j_call: TRBJ2-5; clone_size: -; d_call: TRBD1; v_call: TRBV11-2; cdr3_aa: CASSSLTGGGETQYF; cdr3_nt: TGTGCCAGCAGCTCCCTGACAGGGGGCGGAGAGACCCAGTACTTC
j_call: TRBJ2-5; clone_size: -; d_call: TRBD1; v_call: TRBV19; cdr3_aa: CASSRTGNQETQYF; cdr3_nt: TGTGCCAGTAGTAGGACAGGGAACCAAGAGACCCAGTACTTC
j_call: TRBJ1-2; clone_size: -; d_call: -; v_call: TRBV28; cdr3_aa: CASRSDSYYGYTF; cdr3_nt: TGTGCCAGCAGGTCCGACAGTTACTATGGCTACACCTTC
j_call: TRBJ2-2; clone_size: -; d_call: TRBD1; v_call: TRBV2; cdr3_aa: CASGRDRSTGELFF; cdr3_nt: TGTGCCAGCGGCCGGGACAGGTCCACCGGGGAGCTGTTTTTT
j_call: TRBJ2-2; clone_size: -; d_call: -; v_call: TRBV5-1; cdr3_aa: CASSLLQGGGELFF; cdr3_nt: TGCGCCAGCAGCTTGTTGCAGGGAGGCGGGGAGCTGTTTTTT
j_call: TRBJ1-1; clone_size: -; d_call: -; v_call: TRBV30; cdr3_aa: CAWSLLQGISEAFF; cdr3_nt: TGTGCCTGGAGTCTTCTACAGGGAATCTCTGAAGCTTTCTTT
j_call: TRBJ1-2; clone_size: -; d_call: -; v_call: TRBV25-1; cdr3_aa: CASSRGWGYTF; cdr3_nt: TGTGCCAGCAGTAGGGGCTGGGGCTACACCTTC
j_call: TRBJ1-2; clone_size: -; d_call: -; v_call: TRBV7-8; cdr3_aa: CASSLGPRGSGYTF; cdr3_nt: TGTGCCAGCAGCTTAGGGCCTCGAGGGTCGGGCTACACCTTC
j_call: TRBJ2-3; clone_size: -; d_call: TRBD2; v_call: TRBV9; cdr3_aa: CASSVASGRDTDTQYF; cdr3_nt: TGTGCCAGCAGCGTAGCTAGCGGGAGGGACACAGATACGCAGTATTTT
j_call: TRBJ1-3; clone_size: -; d_call: TRBD1; v_call: TRBV9; cdr3_aa: CASSTRPGTGFGNTIYF; cdr3_nt: TGTGCCAGCAGCACGCGTCCCGGGACAGGGTTTGGAAACACCATATATTTT
j_call: TRBJ2-5; clone_size: -; d_call: TRBD2; v_call: TRBV28; cdr3_aa: CASSSPAGATETQYF; cdr3_nt: TGTGCCAGCAGTTCCCCAGCGGGGGCCACAGAGACCCAGTACTTC
j_call: TRBJ2-6; clone_size: once; d_call: TRBD2; v_call: TRBV7-9; cdr3_aa: CASSLEGLAGVGANVLTF; cdr3_nt: TGTGCCAGCAGCTTAGAAGGACTAGCGGGAGTTGGGGCCAACGTCCTGACTTTC
j_call: TRBJ2-3; clone_size: -; d_call: -; v_call: TRBV13; cdr3_aa: CASSSLVVGRHSTDTQYF; cdr3_nt: TGTGCCAGCAGCTCACTAGTAGTGGGAAGACATAGCACAGATACGCAGTATTTT
j_call: TRBJ2-7; clone_size: few; d_call: -; v_call: TRBV15; cdr3_aa: CATSEGTAIREQYF; cdr3_nt: TGTGCCACCAGCGAGGGTACCGCTATTAGGGAGCAGTACTTC
j_call: TRBJ2-3; clone_size: -; d_call: TRBD2; v_call: TRBV30; cdr3_aa: CAFSGLAGPTDTQYF; cdr3_nt: TGTGCCTTCTCCGGACTAGCGGGTCCCACAGATACGCAGTATTTT